The sequence of this T cell receptor (beta chain) was determined in a study of T cells in localized non-small cell lung cancer. The germline V gene encodes CDR1 MNHNS and CDR2 SASEGT. V lost 1 base, J lost 0 bases, and 4 bases lay in between. This CDR3 comprises 14 residues. On this clone: Its target is unknown.

The repertoire was sequenced with immunoSEQ multiplex PCR; TCRdb's copy has only in-frame clones and lacks some. The sample has 75,000 to 80,000 clones, 88% seen once; the top ten hold 20% to 25%. Overall study results and limits: Clonality peaked in uninvolved adjacent lung rather than tumor.

The genes are TRBV6-1 and TRBJ2-4; unclear D gene. The starting material was peripheral blood, obtained before any cancer treatment. The clonotype originates from a woman aged 35 to 70 with stage I squamous cell lung carcinoma. The CDR3, as DNA: TGTGCCAGCAGTGAAGATCTAGCCAAAAACATTCAGTACTTC. Its protein product is CASSEDLAKNIQYF.